One sample yielded the 24 T cell receptor beta chains listed below, sequenced in a study of CD8+ T cells in alopecia areata. Treatment in this sample: oral pan-JAK inhibitor, 5-10 mg twice daily. Investigators isolated RNA and reverse transcribed it into cDNA to act as the sequencing template. TCRdb's table, derived via immunoSEQ multiplex PCR, lists solely in-frame clones and lacks some. The table lists about 200,000 clones, approximately 60% of them singletons. The material was CD4+ T cells sorted from blood, obtained at week 4, from a patient treated with tofacitinib. These receptors were obtained from a human donor with alopecia areata.

The V and J genes are TRBV30 and TRBJ1-4, with D unresolved. The CDR3 is made up of 12 amino acids. Germline assignment: CDR1 GTSNPN and CDR2 SVGIG (reference sequence). Here the CDR3 reads CVTRTSNEKLFF. The CDR3 nucleotides are TGTGTGACCCGGACCTCTAATGAAAAACTGTTTTTT.

The chain has TRBV30 and TRBJ1-5, with D perhaps matching TRBD1 (5 bases). The CDR3 is 14 residues long. Deletions cut 2 bases from V and 0 bases from J, with 8 bases between. From germline, CDR1 is GTSNPN and CDR2 SVGIG (reference sequence). Here the CDR3 reads CAWSPGGSNQPQHF. In DNA, the CDR3 is TGTGCCTGGAGTCCCGGGGGTAGCAATCAGCCCCAGCATTTT.

This clone was seen a handful of times. A read error may produce the germline difference seen at one junction end. The V and J genes are TRBV28 and TRBJ2-7; 7 bases are a match to TRBD1. Germline CDR1 MDHEN, CDR2 SYDVKM. This CDR3 is built from 11 residues. This CDR3 reads CASSLKGQRNF. In DNA form, the CDR3 reads TGTGCCAGCAGTTTAAAGGGACAGCGTAACTTC.

The table lists this clone with a few counts. This chain connects TRBV4-1 to TRBJ2-5, with 8 nucleotides matching TRBD1. Germline CDR1 is MGHRA and CDR2 is YSYEKL. The CDR3 covers 17 residues. With 1 base clipped from V and 5 bases from J, the junction kept 12 bases outside the gene matches. The CDR3: CASSQGQGLNQGETQYF. DNA of the CDR3: TGCGCCAGCAGCCAAGGACAGGGGTTGAACCAAGGGGAGACCCAGTACTTC.

The V gene is TRBV27, the J gene TRBJ2-6, with 8 positions matching TRBD1. CDR3 size: 18 residues. The V gene end was trimmed by 6 bases and the J gene end by 0 bases; junction bases not matched to a gene: 10. Germline CDR1 and CDR2: MNHEY and SMNVEV (reference sequence). The CDR3 is CASRSQTGVYSGANVLTF. CDR3 DNA: TGTGCCAGCAGATCCCAGACAGGGGTCTACTCTGGGGCCAACGTCCTGACTTTC.

The chain joins TRBV4-1 to TRBJ1-6; TRBD1 is a possible D gene (5 bases). Trimming removed 3 bases at V and 7 bases at J, with 16 bases between. The CDR3 spans 16 residues. Per germline, CDR1 MGHRA and CDR2 YSYEKL. CDR3 nucleotide sequence: TGCGCCAGCAGCCAGACCCGGACCGGGGGAAATTCACCCCTCCACTTT. The encoded protein is CASSQTRTGGNSPLHF.

The chain is built from TRBV30 and TRBJ2-1; 7 positions agree with TRBD1. J lost 7 bases, V lost 3 bases, and 6 bases had no gene match. CDR1 is GTSNPN and CDR2 is SVGIG in the germline V gene (reference sequence). The CDR3 covers 13 residues. The CDR3 region has the DNA TGTGCCTGGAGCGGGGACAGCTATAATGAGCAGTTCTTC. It yields the protein CAWSGDSYNEQFF. Supplemented by reference TRBV30 and TRBJ2-1, the full variable domain reads SQTIHQWPATLVQPVGSPLSLECTVEGTSNPNLYWYRQAAGRGLQLLFYSVGIGQISSEVPQNLSASRPQDRQFILSSKKLLLSDSGFYLCAWSGDSYNEQFFGPGTRLTVL.

The chain employs TRBV29-1 and TRBJ2-5; D is possibly TRBD2 (5 bases). This CDR3 is built from 14 residues. The ends were cut back, 0 bases at V and 4 bases at J, with 12 bases in the middle. Germline lookup yields CDR1 SQVTM and CDR2 ANQGSEA. CDR3 DNA sequence: TGCAGCGTTGAAGATGGCTTGAGGGTAGAGACCCAGTACTTC. Residues: CSVEDGLRVETQYF.

The chain combines TRBV6-5 with TRBJ2-7; weak D call: TRBD1 (7 bases). Germline V CDR1 and CDR2: MNHEY, SVGAGI. Trimming cost V 5 bases and J 5 bases, with 10 bases left between them. This CDR3 has 12 residues. The CDR3: CASSTGEDEQYF. In nucleotides, the CDR3 is TGTGCCAGCAGTACAGGGGAGGACGAGCAGTACTTC.

The rearrangement uses TRBV19 and TRBJ1-2; 12 nucleotides agree with TRBD1. Germline values: CDR1 LNHDA, CDR2 SQIVND (reference sequence). V shed 6 bases and J 8 bases; nucleotides not matched to a gene: 13. The CDR3 spans 16 residues. The CDR3 DNA sequence: TGTGCCAGTAGGACCTCCGGGACAGGGGGCCGTGGAGGCTACACCTTC. It translates to CASRTSGTGGRGGYTF.

This chain uses TRBV7-2 with TRBJ2-3, with D possibly being TRBD1 or TRBD2 (5 bases each). Germline CDR1 and CDR2: SGHTA and FQGNSA. Trimming removed 4 bases at V and 9 bases at J, with 14 bases between. The CDR3 covers 13 residues. The CDR3 here is CASSSQGARTQYF. The CDR3 nucleotides are TGTGCCAGCAGCTCTCAGGGAGCGAGGACGCAGTATTTT.

The J gene is TRBJ1-2, the V gene TRBV4-2; D is possibly TRBD1 (5 bases). V was shortened by 1 base and J by 6 bases, with 9 bases between the two germline ends. The germline gives CDR1 LGHNA, CDR2 YNFKEQ. The CDR3 covers 13 residues. The CDR3 region is CASSQAPRDGYTF. Here the CDR3 DNA reads TGTGCCAGCAGCCAAGCGCCCAGGGATGGCTACACCTTC.

This clone has only a few counts. The chain combines TRBV19 with TRBJ1-5; D unresolved. V dropped 7 bases and J dropped 4 bases, with 11 bases sitting between them. CDR1 LNHDA and CDR2 SQIVND come from the germline V gene (reference sequence). This CDR3 contains 13 residues. This CDR3 reads CASTRQPNQPQHF. The CDR3 DNA reads as TGTGCCAGTACTCGGCAACCTAATCAGCCCCAGCATTTT.

This chain joins TRBV30 and TRBJ2-5; D is unresolved. This CDR3 is 14 amino acids long. The germline CDR1 and CDR2 sequences are GTSNPN and SVGIG (reference sequence). V was shortened by 0 bases and J by 1 base, with 9 bases between the two germline ends. CDR3 coding DNA: TGTGCCTGGAGTGTGGCAGCCCTCCAAGAGACCCAGTACTTC. Amino acid sequence: CAWSVAALQETQYF.

The chain links TRBV7-2 to TRBJ1-1, with TRBD1 matching 12 bases. The germline V gene encodes CDR1 SGHTA and CDR2 FQGNSA. V shed 5 bases and J 3 bases; nucleotides not matched to a gene: 4. CDR3 size: 15 residues. CDR3 sequence reads: CASSGTGGAYTEAFF. The CDR3 DNA sequence: TGTGCCAGCAGCGGGACAGGGGGCGCATACACTGAAGCTTTCTTT.

The gene calls are TRBV29-1 and TRBJ2-7, with TRBD1 matching 11 bases. Germline V gene data show CDR1 as SQVTM and CDR2 as ANQGSEA. The V segment lost 4 bases and the J segment 0 bases; nucleotides outside the gene matches: 11. CDR3 length equals 17 residues. CDR3 DNA: TGCAGCGTTGGGGGGGACAGGGGGTCCCCGTACTCCTACGAGCAGTACTTC. Protein product: CSVGGDRGSPYSYEQYF.

The V call is TRBV6-5, the J call TRBJ2-5, with 8 bases lining up with TRBD2. This CDR3 contains 14 residues. V was clipped by 4 bases and J by 6 bases; unmatched bases: 7. CDR1 is MNHEY, CDR2 SVGAGI, per germline. CDR3 coding DNA: TGTGCCAGCAGTTTAAGGACTAGCTTTAAGACCCAGTACTTC. Its translation is CASSLRTSFKTQYF.

The chain joins TRBV30 to TRBJ1-5; the match to TRBD1 covers 8 bases. CDR1 is GTSNPN and CDR2 is SVGIG in the germline V gene (reference sequence). The CDR3 contains 17 residues. The J segment lost 2 bases and the V segment lost 2 bases, leaving 11 bases of the junction unmatched. The CDR3 coding sequence is TGTGCCTGGAGTCCGATGACAGGGGTCGGGGGCAATCAGCCCCAGCATTTT. This sequence encodes CAWSPMTGVGGNQPQHF.

The chain combines TRBV29-1 with TRBJ2-1, with 7 bases identical to TRBD1. Germline V lookup: CDR1 SQVTM, CDR2 ANQGSEA. CDR3 size: 12 residues. The trim removed 8 bases at V and 10 bases at J, leaving 11 bases unmatched. CDR3 sequence reads: CSHVEQGWEQFF. The DNA of the CDR3 is TGCAGCCACGTCGAACAGGGGTGGGAGCAGTTCTTC.

The rearrangement uses TRBV5-1 and TRBJ1-2; D uncertain. The V end lost 4 bases, the J end lost 3 bases, and 13 bases lay between the germline ends. The CDR3 is made up of 14 amino acids. The germline V gene encodes CDR1 SGHRS and CDR2 YFSETQ. The CDR3 DNA reads TGCGCCAGCAGCCTGAAAGTCGAGGACTATGGCTACACCTTC. This encodes CASSLKVEDYGYTF.

The gene calls are TRBV29-1 and TRBJ1-2; possible D gene TRBD1, 5 bases. The CDR3 has 12 residues. Deletions cut 4 bases from V and 3 bases from J, with 9 bases between. Germline V gene lookup returns CDR1 SQVTM and CDR2 ANQGSEA. CDR3 amino acids: CSVARVDYGYTF. CDR3 nucleotides: TGCAGCGTTGCCAGGGTTGACTATGGCTACACCTTC.

This chain joins TRBV29-1 and TRBJ1-2; no clear D. Germline V gene sequence: CDR1 SQVTM, CDR2 ANQGSEA. The CDR3 runs to 12 residues. Trimming shortened V by 4 bases and J by 2 bases, and 8 bases separated the two germline ends. The CDR3 sequence: CSVGEGNYGYTF. CDR3 DNA sequence: TGCAGCGTTGGCGAGGGCAACTATGGCTACACCTTC.

The CDR3 loop reads CAICPGTDTQYF. The CDR3 DNA reads as TGTGCCATCTGCCCCGGCACAGATACGCAGTATTTT. The chain links TRBV10-3 to TRBJ2-3; D uncertain. Germline V gene lookup returns CDR1 ENHRY and CDR2 SYGVKD. This CDR3 region has 12 residues. The V end lost 8 bases, the J end lost 1 base, and 7 bases lay between the germline ends.

This clone was counted only a few times. Compared with germline, one end of the junction differs, possibly owing to a read error. The chain has TRBV7-7 and TRBJ1-1; 10 nucleotides line up with TRBD1. The CDR3 is 13 amino acids. CDR1 and CDR2 (germline): SSHAT, FNYEAQ (reference sequence). CDR3: CASSRTGGTEAFF. CDR3 nucleotides: TGTGCTAGCAGCAGGACAGGGGGCACTGAAGCTTTCTTT.